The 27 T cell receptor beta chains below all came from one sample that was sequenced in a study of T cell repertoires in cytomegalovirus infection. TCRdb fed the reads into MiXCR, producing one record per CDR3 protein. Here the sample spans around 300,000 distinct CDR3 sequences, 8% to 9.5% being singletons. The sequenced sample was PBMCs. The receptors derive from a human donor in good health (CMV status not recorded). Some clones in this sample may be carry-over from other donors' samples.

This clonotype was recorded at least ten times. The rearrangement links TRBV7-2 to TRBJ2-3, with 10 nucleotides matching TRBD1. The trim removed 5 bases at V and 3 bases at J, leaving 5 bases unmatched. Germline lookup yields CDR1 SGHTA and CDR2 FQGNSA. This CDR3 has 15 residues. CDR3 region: CASSLRDRGTDTQYF. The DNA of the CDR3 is TGTGCCAGCAGCCTCCGGGACAGGGGTACAGATACGCAGTATTTT.

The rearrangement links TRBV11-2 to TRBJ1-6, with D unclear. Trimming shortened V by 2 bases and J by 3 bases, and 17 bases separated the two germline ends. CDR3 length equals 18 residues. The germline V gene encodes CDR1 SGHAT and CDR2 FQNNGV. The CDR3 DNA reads TGTGCCAGCAGCTTACCCACGGACTCCCCGGGCTATAATTCACCCCTCCACTTT. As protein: CASSLPTDSPGYNSPLHF.

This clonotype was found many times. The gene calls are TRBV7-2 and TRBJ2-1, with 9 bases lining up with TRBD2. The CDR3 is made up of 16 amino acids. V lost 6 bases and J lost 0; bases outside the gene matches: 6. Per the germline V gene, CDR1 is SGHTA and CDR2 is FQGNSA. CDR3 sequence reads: CASRLAGLSSYNEQFF. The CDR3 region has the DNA TGTGCCAGCAGACTAGCGGGCCTAAGCTCCTACAATGAGCAGTTCTTC.

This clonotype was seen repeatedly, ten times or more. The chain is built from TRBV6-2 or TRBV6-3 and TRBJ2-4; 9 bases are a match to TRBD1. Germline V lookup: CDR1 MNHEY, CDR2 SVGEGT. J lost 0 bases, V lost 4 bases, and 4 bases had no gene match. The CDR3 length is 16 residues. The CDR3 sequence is CASSFTGGIAKNIQYF. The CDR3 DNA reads TGTGCCAGCAGTTTTACAGGGGGCATAGCCAAAAACATTCAGTACTTC.

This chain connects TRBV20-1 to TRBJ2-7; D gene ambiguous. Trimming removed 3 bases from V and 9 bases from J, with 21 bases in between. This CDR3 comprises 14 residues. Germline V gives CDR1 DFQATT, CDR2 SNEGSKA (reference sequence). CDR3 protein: CSASGNRPGVRQYF. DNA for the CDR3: TGCAGTGCTAGTGGGAACCGACCCGGCGTGCGGCAGTACTTC.

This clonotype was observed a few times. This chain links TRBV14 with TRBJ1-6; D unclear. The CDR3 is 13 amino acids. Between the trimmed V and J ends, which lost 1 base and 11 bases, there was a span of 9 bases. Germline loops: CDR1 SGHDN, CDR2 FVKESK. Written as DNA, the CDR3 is TGTGCCAGCAGCCAAGGGAGTGCCCCACCCCTCCACTTT. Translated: CASSQGSAPPLHF.

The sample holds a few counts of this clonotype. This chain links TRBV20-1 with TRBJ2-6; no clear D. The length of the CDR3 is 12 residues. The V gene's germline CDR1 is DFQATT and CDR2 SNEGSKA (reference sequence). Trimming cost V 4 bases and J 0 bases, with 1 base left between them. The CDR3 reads CSANSGANVLTF. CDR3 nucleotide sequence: TGCAGTGCTAACTCTGGGGCCAACGTCCTGACTTTC.

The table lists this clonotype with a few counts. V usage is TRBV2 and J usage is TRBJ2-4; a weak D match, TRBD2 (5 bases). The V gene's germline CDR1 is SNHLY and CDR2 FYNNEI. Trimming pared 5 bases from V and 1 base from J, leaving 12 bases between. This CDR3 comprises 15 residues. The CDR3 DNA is TGTGCCAGCAGTCGTCGGGGTGAGGCCAAAAACATTCAGTACTTC. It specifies CASSRRGEAKNIQYF.

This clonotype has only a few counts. CDR3 sequence: CAISRDTNTDTQYF. The CDR3 nucleotides are TGTGCCATCAGCCGGGACACGAACACAGATACGCAGTATTTT. The rearrangement uses TRBV10-3 and TRBJ2-3, with D tentatively TRBD1 (6 bases). CDR3 length: 14 residues. The ends were cut back, 6 bases at V and 2 bases at J, with 12 bases in the middle. Germline loops: CDR1 ENHRY, CDR2 SYGVKD.

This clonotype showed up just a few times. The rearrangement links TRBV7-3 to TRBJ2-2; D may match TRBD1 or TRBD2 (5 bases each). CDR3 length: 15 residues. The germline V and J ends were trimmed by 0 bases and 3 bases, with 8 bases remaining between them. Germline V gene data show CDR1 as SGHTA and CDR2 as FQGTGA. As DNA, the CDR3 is TGTGCCAGCAGCTTAACGGGGACGTACACCGGGGAGCTGTTTTTT. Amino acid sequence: CASSLTGTYTGELFF.

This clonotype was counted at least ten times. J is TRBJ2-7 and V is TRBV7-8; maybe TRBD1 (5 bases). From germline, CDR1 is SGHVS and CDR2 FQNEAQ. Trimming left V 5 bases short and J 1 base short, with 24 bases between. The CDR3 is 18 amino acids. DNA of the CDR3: TGTGCCAGCAGCCCTTTCAGGGTAATCGGACCCGCTTCCTACGAGCAGTACTTC. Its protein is CASSPFRVIGPASYEQYF.

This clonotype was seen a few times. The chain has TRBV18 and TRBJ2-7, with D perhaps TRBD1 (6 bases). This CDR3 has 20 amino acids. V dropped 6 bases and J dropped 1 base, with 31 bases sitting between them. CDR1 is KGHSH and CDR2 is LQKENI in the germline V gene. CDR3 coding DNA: TGTGCCAGCTCCTTAAATGGAGAGTTTAGTGTGGACAGATATTCCTACGAGCAGTACTTC. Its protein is CASSLNGEFSVDRYSYEQYF.

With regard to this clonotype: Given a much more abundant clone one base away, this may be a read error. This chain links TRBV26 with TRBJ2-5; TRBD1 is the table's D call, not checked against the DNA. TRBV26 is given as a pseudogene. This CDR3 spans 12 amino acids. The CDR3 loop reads CVTGQLMETQYF. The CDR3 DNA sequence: TGTGTCACCGGACAGCTAATGGAGACCCAGTACTTC.

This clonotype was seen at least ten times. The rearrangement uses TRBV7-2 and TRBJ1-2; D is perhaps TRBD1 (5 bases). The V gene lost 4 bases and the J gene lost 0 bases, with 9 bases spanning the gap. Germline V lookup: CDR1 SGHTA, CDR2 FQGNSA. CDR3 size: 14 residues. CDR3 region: CASSSDTANYGYTF. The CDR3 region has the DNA TGTGCCAGCAGCTCGGACACCGCTAACTATGGCTACACCTTC. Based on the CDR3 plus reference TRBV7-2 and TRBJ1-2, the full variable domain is GAGVSQSPSNKVTEKGKDVELRCDPISGHTALYWYRQSLGQGLEFLIYFQGNSAPDKSGLPSDRFSAERTGGSVSTLTIQRTQQEDSAVYLCASSSDTANYGYTFGSGTRLTVV.

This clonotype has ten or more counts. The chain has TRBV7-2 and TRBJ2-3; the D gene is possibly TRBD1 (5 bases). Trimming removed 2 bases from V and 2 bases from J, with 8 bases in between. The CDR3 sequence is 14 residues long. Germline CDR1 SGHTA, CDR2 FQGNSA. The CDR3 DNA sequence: TGTGCCAGCAGCTTACAGGGCCACACAGATACGCAGTATTTT. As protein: CASSLQGHTDTQYF.

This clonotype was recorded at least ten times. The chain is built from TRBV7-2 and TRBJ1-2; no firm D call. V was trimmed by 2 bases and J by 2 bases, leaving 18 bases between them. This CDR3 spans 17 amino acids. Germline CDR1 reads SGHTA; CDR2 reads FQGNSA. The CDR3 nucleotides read TGTGCCAGCAGCTTAAACCCCCCCGGAGTAGTAAACTATGGCTACACCTTC. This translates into CASSLNPPGVVNYGYTF.

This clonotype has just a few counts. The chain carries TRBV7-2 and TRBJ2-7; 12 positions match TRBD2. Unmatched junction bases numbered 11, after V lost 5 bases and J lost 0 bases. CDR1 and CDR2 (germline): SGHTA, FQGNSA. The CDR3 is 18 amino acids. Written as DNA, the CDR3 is TGTGCCAGCAGCCTAGTGGGACTAGCGGGCTACAGCTCCTACGAGCAGTACTTC. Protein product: CASSLVGLAGYSSYEQYF.

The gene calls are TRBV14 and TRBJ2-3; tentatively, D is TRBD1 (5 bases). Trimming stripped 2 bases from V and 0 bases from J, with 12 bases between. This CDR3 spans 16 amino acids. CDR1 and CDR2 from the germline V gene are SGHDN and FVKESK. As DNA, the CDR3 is TGTGCCAGCAGCCAATACGAGCAGGGAAGCACAGATACGCAGTATTTT. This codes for CASSQYEQGSTDTQYF. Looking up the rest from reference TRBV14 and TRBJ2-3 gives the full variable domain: EAGVTQFPSHSVIEKGQTVTLRCDPISGHDNLYWYRRVMGKEIKFLLHFVKESKQDESGMPNNRFLAERTGGTYSTLKVQPAELEDSGVYFCASSQYEQGSTDTQYFGPGTRLTVL.

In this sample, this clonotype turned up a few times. The CDR3 DNA sequence: TGTGCCAGCTCCTTATATGGAGCTTCGGGCAATCAGCCCCAGCATTTT. It specifies CASSLYGASGNQPQHF. This sequence joins TRBV18 and TRBJ1-5; D is unresolved. CDR3 size: 16 residues. Trimming stripped 6 bases from V and 2 bases from J, with 17 bases between. Germline V gene data show CDR1 as KGHSH and CDR2 as LQKENI. Supplemented by reference TRBV18 and TRBJ1-5, the full variable domain reads NAGVMQNPRHLVRRRGQEARLRCSPMKGHSHVYWYRQLPEEGLKFMVYLQKENIIDESGMPKERFSAEFPKEGPSILRIQQVVRGDSAAYFCASSLYGASGNQPQHFGDGTRLSIL.

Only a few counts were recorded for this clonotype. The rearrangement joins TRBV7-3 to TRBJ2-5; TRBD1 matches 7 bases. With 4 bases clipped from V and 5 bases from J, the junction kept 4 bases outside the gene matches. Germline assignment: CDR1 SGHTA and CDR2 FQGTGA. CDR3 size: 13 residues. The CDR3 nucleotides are TGTGCCAGCAGCTCTCGACAGGGTGAGACCCAGTACTTC. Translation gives CASSSRQGETQYF.

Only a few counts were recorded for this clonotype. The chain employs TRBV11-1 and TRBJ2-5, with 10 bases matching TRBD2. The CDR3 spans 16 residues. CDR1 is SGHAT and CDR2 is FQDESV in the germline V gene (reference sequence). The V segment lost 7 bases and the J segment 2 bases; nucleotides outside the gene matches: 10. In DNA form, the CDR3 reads TGTGCCAGCACCTTCGGGGTAGCGGGGGGACAAGAGACCCAGTACTTC. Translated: CASTFGVAGGQETQYF.

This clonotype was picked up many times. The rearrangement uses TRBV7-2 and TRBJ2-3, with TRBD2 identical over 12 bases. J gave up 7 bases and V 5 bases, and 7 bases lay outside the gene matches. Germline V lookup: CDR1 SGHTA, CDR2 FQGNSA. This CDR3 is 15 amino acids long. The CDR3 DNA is TGTGCCAGCAGCACTAGCGGGGGGCCTCTGTATACGCAGTATTTT. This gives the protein CASSTSGGPLYTQYF.

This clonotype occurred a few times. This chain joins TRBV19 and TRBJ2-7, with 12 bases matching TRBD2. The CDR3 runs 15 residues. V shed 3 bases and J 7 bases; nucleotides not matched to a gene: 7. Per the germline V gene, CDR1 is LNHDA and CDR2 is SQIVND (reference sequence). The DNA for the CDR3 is TGTGCCAGTAGTATGTGGACTAGCGGGATAATGGAGCAGTACTTC. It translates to CASSMWTSGIMEQYF.

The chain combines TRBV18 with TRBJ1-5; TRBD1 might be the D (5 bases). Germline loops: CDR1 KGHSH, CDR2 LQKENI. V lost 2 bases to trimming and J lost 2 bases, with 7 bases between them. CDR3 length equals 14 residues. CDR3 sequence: CASSPGDGNQPQHF. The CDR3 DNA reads TGTGCCAGCTCACCAGGGGACGGCAATCAGCCCCAGCATTTT.

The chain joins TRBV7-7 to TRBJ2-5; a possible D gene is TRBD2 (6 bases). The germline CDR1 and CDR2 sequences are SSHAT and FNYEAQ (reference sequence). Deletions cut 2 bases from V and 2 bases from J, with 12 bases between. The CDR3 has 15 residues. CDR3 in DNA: TGTGCCAGCAGCTTATACCGGGACTCACAAGAGACCCAGTACTTC. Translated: CASSLYRDSQETQYF.

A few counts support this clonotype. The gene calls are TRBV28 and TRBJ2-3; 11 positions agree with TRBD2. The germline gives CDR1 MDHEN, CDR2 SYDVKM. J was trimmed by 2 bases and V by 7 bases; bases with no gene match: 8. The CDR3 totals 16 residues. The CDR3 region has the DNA TGTGCCAGCACTTCGACTAGCGGGGCGAACACAGATACGCAGTATTTT. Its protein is CASTSTSGANTDTQYF.

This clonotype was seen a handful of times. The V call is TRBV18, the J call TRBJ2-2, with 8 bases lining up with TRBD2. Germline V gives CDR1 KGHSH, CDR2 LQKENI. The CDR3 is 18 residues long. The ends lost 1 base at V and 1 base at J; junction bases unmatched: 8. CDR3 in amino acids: CASSPRSSGGQNTGELFF. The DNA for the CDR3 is TGTGCCAGCTCACCACGGTCCAGCGGGGGACAGAACACCGGGGAGCTGTTTTTT.